Listed here are 9 T cell receptor beta chains from one sample, sequenced in a study of shared clonotypes between healthy human individuals. TCRdb's copy holds only in-frame clones and misses some; the assay was immunoSEQ multiplex PCR. The sample holds approximately 740,000 clones, 74% seen once. Sequencing was carried out using memory CD4+ T cells sorted from blood. Subset: CD45RA-negative fraction. The receptors originated from a woman aged 25-40 years in good health.

V usage is TRBV19 and J usage is TRBJ2-2, with 12 bases lining up with TRBD2. The junction had 1 base not matched to a gene; V was cut back by 5 bases and J by 3 bases. CDR3 length: 15 amino acids. CDR1 is LNHDA and CDR2 is SQIVND in the germline V gene (reference sequence). For the CDR3, the DNA is TGTGCCAGTAGTCGACTAGCGGGAGACACCGGGGAGCTGTTTTTT. Translating it yields CASSRLAGDTGELFF.

This rearrangement joins TRBV5-4 to TRBJ1-4; a possible D gene is TRBD1 (5 bases). The CDR3 runs to 13 residues. Per the germline V gene, CDR1 is SGHNT and CDR2 is YYREEE (reference sequence). V was pared by 4 bases and J by 7 bases, with 11 bases between. Here the CDR3 DNA reads TGTGCCAGCAGCCCGGGACGTACTGAAAAACTGTTTTTT. It encodes CASSPGRTEKLFF.

The chain uses TRBV7-9 and TRBJ2-3, with TRBD1 matching over 7 bases. The CDR3 totals 17 residues. In germline, CDR1 is SEHNR, CDR2 FQNEAQ (reference sequence). The junction had 7 bases not matched to a gene; V was cut back by 0 bases and J by 1 base. The CDR3 nucleotides read TGTGCCAGCAGCTTAGCGGGACAGTCCGTGGGCACAGATACGCAGTATTTT. This codes for CASSLAGQSVGTDTQYF.

To note about this clone: Other DNA sequences of this sample code for an identical CDR3. The chain links TRBV7-2 to TRBJ2-7; tentatively, D is TRBD1 (5 bases). The germline V gene has CDR1 SGHTA and CDR2 FQGNSA. This CDR3 region has 14 residues. The V end was cut by 4 bases, the J end by 2 bases, with 12 bases between. This chain's CDR3 is CASSSPRGPYEQYF. The CDR3 DNA sequence: TGTGCCAGCAGCTCTCCTAGGGGCCCCTACGAGCAGTACTTC.

The chain links TRBV29-1 to TRBJ1-2; D might be TRBD1 (5 bases). V dropped 3 bases and J dropped 6 bases, with 23 bases sitting between them. This CDR3 contains 16 residues. Germline lookup yields CDR1 SQVTM and CDR2 ANQGSEA. CDR3 protein: CSVDLKRGSGLDGYTF. CDR3 in DNA: TGCAGCGTTGACCTAAAGCGGGGGTCAGGTTTGGATGGCTACACCTTC.

This clone was found a few times. V and J are TRBV29-1 and TRBJ2-1; D possibly corresponds to TRBD2 (6 bases). The CDR3 loop spans 14 amino acids. V lost 5 bases to trimming and J lost 6 bases, with 17 bases between them. Germline CDR1 reads SQVTM; CDR2 reads ANQGSEA. The chain's CDR3 is CSVSVSGVSNEQFF. DNA of the CDR3: TGCAGCGTTTCCGTCTCGGGAGTATCCAATGAGCAGTTCTTC.

On this clone itself: Other DNA sequences in the sample encode the same CDR3. V usage is TRBV6-6 and J usage is TRBJ1-1; a weak D match, TRBD1 (5 bases). Trimming took 2 bases from V and 1 from J, leaving 8 bases between them. The CDR3 covers 14 residues. Germline V gives CDR1 MNHNY, CDR2 SVGAGI (reference sequence). The CDR3 sequence: CASSYTGQNTEAFF. Here the CDR3 DNA reads TGTGCCAGCAGTTACACAGGACAGAACACTGAAGCTTTCTTT.

This clone came up once. The V and J genes are TRBV5-1 and TRBJ2-7; 8 bases align to TRBD2. The trim removed 3 bases at V and 6 bases at J, leaving 8 bases unmatched. Germline assignment: CDR1 SGHRS and CDR2 YFSETQ. The CDR3 runs 14 residues. DNA for the CDR3: TGCGCCAGCAGCTCCCTAGCGGGTGACGGCGAGCAGTACTTC. The encoded protein is CASSSLAGDGEQYF.

V gene TRBV19 combines with J gene TRBJ1-6; 9 nucleotides align to TRBD1. CDR3 length: 13 amino acids. Germline CDR1 LNHDA, CDR2 SQIVND (reference sequence). The V and J ends lost 9 bases and 7 bases, in that order; junction bases with no gene match: 4. In DNA, the CDR3 is TGTGCCAGCGCCGGGACAGGGAATTCACCCCTCCACTTT. Its translation: CASAGTGNSPLHF.